This TCR beta chain emerged from a study of T-cell reconstitution after alpha-beta-depleted transplantation in children. The study's findings and limits: About two months after transplant, alpha-beta T cells reportedly came from several hundred expanded graft clones.

This clonotype was picked up a small number of times. Its target is unknown. Unique molecular identifiers were built into the TCRbeta library. A single record per CDR3 protein comes from TCRdb applying MiXCR to the PCR reads. The sample carries fewer than 550,000 distinct CDR3 sequences, about an eighth recorded once. V was cut by 7 bases and J by 4 bases, with 12 bases left in between. The germline V gene encodes CDR1 KGHDR and CDR2 SFDVKD. The CDR3 sequence is 13 residues long. The sequencing used PBMCs, mostly from graft donor cells, collected 180 days after TCRalphabeta/CD19-depleted stem cell transplant. The J gene is TRBJ1-2, the V gene TRBV24-1, with D possibly being TRBD1 (5 bases). This sequence originates from a female patient between 2 and 10 years old who had a stem cell transplant for aplastic anemia, so the T cells may come from the graft donor. As DNA, the CDR3 is TGTGCCACCAGCCGGGACGGTGCCTATGGCTACACCTTC. This encodes CATSRDGAYGYTF.